The 32 T cell receptor beta chains below were found in one sample sequenced in a study of T cell responses to AZD1222 COVID-19 vaccine. TCRdb keeps only in-frame clones here, not all; method: immunoSEQ multiplex PCR. This table holds some 140,000 clones, around 89% found once. The sample in question was peripheral blood, obtained on day 0 of AZD1222 vaccination. These receptors came from an adult in good health.

This chain connects TRBV6-5 to TRBJ2-7; 7 bases map to TRBD1. CDR3 length: 15 amino acids. The junction had 10 bases not matched to a gene; V was cut back by 4 bases and J by 4 bases. Germline assignment: CDR1 MNHEY and CDR2 SVGAGI. CDR3 nucleotides: TGTGCCAGCAGTTTCTCCTACAGGGGCTGGTACGAGCAGTACTTC. This gives the protein CASSFSYRGWYEQYF.

The genes are TRBV21-1 and TRBJ1-2; TRBD1, the table's D call, was not compared with the DNA. TRBV21-1 is described as a pseudogene. CDR3 size: 19 residues. In nucleotides, the CDR3 is TGTGCCAGCAGACAACGACGCCCAGAACAGGGGACTCTACACTATGGCTACACCTTC. Amino acids: CASRQRRPEQGTLHYGYTF.

The genes are TRBV25-1 and TRBJ1-6, with TRBD1 as a possible D gene (6 bases). CDR1 is MGHDK, CDR2 SYGVNS, per germline. This CDR3 contains 14 residues. Between the trimmed V and J ends, which lost 6 bases and 7 bases, there was a span of 13 bases. CDR3 amino acids: CASSERQGNSPLHF. CDR3 DNA: TGTGCCAGCAGCGAAAGGCAGGGGAATTCACCCCTCCACTTT.

The chain links TRBV2 to TRBJ1-6; perhaps TRBD1 as D (6 bases). V lost 7 bases to trimming and J lost 7 bases, with 17 bases between them. The germline V gene encodes CDR1 SNHLY and CDR2 FYNNEI. The CDR3 length is 15 residues. CDR3 sequence (DNA): TGTGCCAGCACCGAACAGGGTCCTCGGAATTCACCCCTCCACTTT. It yields the protein CASTEQGPRNSPLHF.

This rearrangement joins TRBV3-1 (or the pseudogene TRBV3-2) to TRBJ2-5; D possibly corresponds to TRBD2 (5 bases). Trimming took off 1 base at V and 5 bases at J, with 8 bases between the two ends. The V gene's germline CDR1 is LGHDT and CDR2 YNNKEL (reference sequence). CDR3 length: 13 amino acids. The chain's CDR3 is CASSQGLAETQYF. CDR3 DNA sequence: TGTGCCAGCAGCCAAGGGCTAGCTGAGACCCAGTACTTC.

CDR3 coding DNA: TGTGCCACCAGGGCTGGGGCTAGCGGGGCAAATGAGCAGTTCTTC. This sequence encodes CATRAGASGANEQFF. V gene TRBV10-3 combines with J gene TRBJ2-1, with 9 bases matching TRBD2. The CDR3 spans 15 residues. The J segment lost 7 bases and the V segment lost 10 bases, leaving 14 bases of the junction unmatched. The germline V gene encodes CDR1 ENHRY and CDR2 SYGVKD.

This chain uses TRBV6-5 with TRBJ1-1; no definite D call. Germline V gives CDR1 MNHEY, CDR2 SVGAGI. This CDR3 has 12 residues. Between the trimmed V and J ends, which lost 6 bases and 3 bases, there was a span of 8 bases. The CDR3 region is CASSRAYTEAFF. CDR3 DNA sequence: TGTGCCAGCAGCCGGGCCTACACTGAAGCTTTCTTT.

This chain joins TRBV5-4 and TRBJ2-7, with D perhaps assigned TRBD1 or TRBD2 (5 bases each). Germline lookup yields CDR1 SGHNT and CDR2 YYREEE (reference sequence). This CDR3 has 16 residues. Trimming shortened V by 4 bases and J by 5 bases, and 22 bases separated the two germline ends. The CDR3 DNA reads TGTGCCAGCAGCCTTATTACGGGACCCTTTTCGGACGAGCAGTACTTC. Encoded protein: CASSLITGPFSDEQYF.

This clone was observed a few times. The J gene is TRBJ1-2, the V gene TRBV6-2 or TRBV6-3, with unresolved D. This CDR3 has 13 residues. Germline CDR1 MNHEY, CDR2 SVGEGT. V was clipped by 2 bases and J by 2 bases, with 6 bases between them. The CDR3: CASSYVGNYGYTF. The CDR3 DNA follows: TGTGCCAGCAGTTACGTAGGGAACTATGGCTACACCTTC.

Remarks on this clone: At the DNA level, this CDR3 is encoded by other sequences in the same sample as well. DNA for the CDR3: TGTGCCAGCAGACCCGGGACAGGGGCGAACACTGAAGCTTTCTTT. Translated, it gives CASRPGTGANTEAFF. The chain joins TRBV6-5 to TRBJ1-1, with TRBD1 matching over 10 bases. The CDR3 is made up of 15 amino acids. CDR1 is MNHEY, CDR2 SVGAGI, per germline. Losses at the gene ends were 6 bases for V and 1 base for J; bases not matched to a gene: 5.

This clone was detected once. This rearrangement joins TRBV5-1 to TRBJ1-2; D is unclear. This CDR3 region has 14 residues. The V end lost 5 bases, the J end lost 6 bases, and 17 bases lay between the germline ends. Germline CDR1 SGHRS, CDR2 YFSETQ. CDR3 residues: CASSRSDPLDGYTF. The CDR3 DNA sequence: TGCGCCAGCAGTAGGTCCGACCCGCTCGATGGCTACACCTTC.

The V call is TRBV9, the J call TRBJ1-1; TRBD1 matches at 7 bases. V was clipped by 2 bases and J by 5 bases; unmatched bases: 6. This CDR3 has 14 residues. From germline, CDR1 is SGDLS and CDR2 YYNGEE. CDR3 sequence reads: CASSVTGARTEAFF. In DNA, the CDR3 is TGTGCCAGCAGCGTCACAGGGGCTCGGACTGAAGCTTTCTTT.

The chain recombines TRBV2 with TRBJ1-3; 8 nucleotides agree with TRBD1. After removal of 3 bases from V and 3 bases from J, the junction contained 4 bases not matched to a gene. The CDR3 contains 15 residues. The germline gives CDR1 SNHLY, CDR2 FYNNEI. The CDR3 nucleotides read TGTGCCAGCAGTGAGAGGGGGACAGGTGGAAACACCATATATTTT. Amino acid sequence: CASSERGTGGNTIYF.

The chain employs TRBV7-3 and TRBJ1-2; 8 bases are a match to TRBD1. V dropped 5 bases and J dropped 4; count of bases not matched to a gene: 3. The CDR3 has 13 residues. Germline CDR1 and CDR2: SGHTA and FQGTGA. For the CDR3, the DNA is TGTGCCAGCAGCCGGACAGGGTTCTATGGCTACACCTTC. It encodes CASSRTGFYGYTF.

The chain uses TRBV4-3 and TRBJ2-7; 7 bases line up with TRBD2. The J segment lost 9 bases and the V segment lost 0 bases, leaving 5 bases of the junction unmatched. Germline lookup yields CDR1 LGHNA and CDR2 YSLEER. The CDR3 consists of 13 residues. This chain's CDR3 is CASSQDLGGMQYF. The CDR3, as DNA: TGCGCCAGCAGCCAAGATCTCGGGGGGATGCAGTACTTC.

J is TRBJ1-2 and V is TRBV6-2 or TRBV6-3; no clear D. This CDR3 spans 12 amino acids. Germline CDR1 MNHEY, CDR2 SVGEGT. The V end lost 1 base, the J end lost 4 bases, and 4 bases lay between the germline ends. CDR3 protein: CASSYLGYGYTF. The CDR3, as DNA: TGTGCCAGCAGTTACTTGGGCTATGGCTACACCTTC.

For the CDR3, the DNA is TGTGCCAGCAGCCGGACTGCGGGGGGGCACCAAGAGACCCAGTACTTC. Amino acid sequence: CASSRTAGGHQETQYF. V gene TRBV3-1 (or the pseudogene TRBV3-2) combines with J gene TRBJ2-5; 9 bases fit TRBD2. Trimming took 4 bases from V and 0 from J; bases not matched to a gene: 6. CDR3 length: 16 amino acids. Germline values: CDR1 LGHDT, CDR2 YNNKEL (reference sequence).

This clone was found a few times. This sequence joins TRBV27 and TRBJ1-5; no clear D gene. Germline-derived CDR1 and CDR2 are MNHEY and SMNVEV (reference sequence). Trimming stripped 0 bases from V and 4 bases from J, with 10 bases between. This CDR3 comprises 15 residues. The CDR3 region has the DNA TGTGCCAGCAGTTTATCGTCAATGGGGAATCAGCCCCAGCATTTT. Amino acid sequence: CASSLSSMGNQPQHF.

V usage is TRBV27 and J usage is TRBJ1-6; a possible D gene is TRBD1 (6 bases). The CDR3 has 15 residues. The V gene's germline CDR1 is MNHEY and CDR2 SMNVEV (reference sequence). Trimming removed 6 bases from V and 7 bases from J, with 16 bases in between. Here the CDR3 DNA reads TGTGCCAGCAGAAAAACAGGGTTGGGCAATTCACCCCTCCACTTT. Translated, it gives CASRKTGLGNSPLHF.

This chain uses TRBV5-6 with TRBJ1-2; TRBD1 matches at 9 bases. The CDR3 has 15 residues. With 1 base clipped from V and 2 bases from J, the junction kept 3 bases outside the gene matches. Germline CDR1 SGHDT, CDR2 YYEEEE. CDR3 sequence: CASSLSGQGNYGYTF. CDR3 coding DNA: TGTGCCAGCAGCTTGTCAGGACAGGGGAACTATGGCTACACCTTC.

The CDR3 spells CASSVFENRVGTGELFF. As DNA, the CDR3 is TGTGCCAGCAGCGTCTTCGAAAACAGGGTTGGGACCGGGGAGCTGTTTTTT. The V call is TRBV11-2, the J call TRBJ2-2; the D gene is possibly TRBD1 (6 bases). This CDR3 comprises 17 residues. CDR1 and CDR2 (germline): SGHAT, FQNNGV. Between the trimmed V and J ends, which lost 5 bases and 5 bases, there was a span of 21 bases.

The chain joins TRBV4-3 to TRBJ1-5, with 10 bases matching TRBD1. With V trimmed by 4 bases and J by 5 bases, 2 bases remained unmatched. This CDR3 has 14 amino acids. Germline V lookup: CDR1 LGHNA, CDR2 YSLEER. CDR3: CASSRDRGDQPQHF. CDR3 nucleotides: TGCGCCAGCAGCCGGGACAGGGGAGATCAGCCCCAGCATTTT.

J is TRBJ1-1 and V is TRBV6-2 or TRBV6-3; D not certain. Germline V gene lookup returns CDR1 MNHEY and CDR2 SVGEGT. With 2 bases removed from V and 4 bases from J, the gap between germline ends came to 8 bases. CDR3 length: 13 amino acids. This CDR3 is CASSYVATTEAFF. For the CDR3, the DNA is TGTGCCAGCAGTTACGTCGCCACCACTGAAGCTTTCTTT.

This chain uses TRBV5-1 with TRBJ2-7, with 8 bases that match TRBD2. The CDR3 has 13 amino acids. Germline V lookup: CDR1 SGHRS, CDR2 YFSETQ. V shed 6 bases, J shed 6 bases, and the junction held 8 bases outside the gene matches. CDR3 nucleotide sequence: TGCGCCAGCAATAGCGGGGTCCCCCTCGAGCAGTACTTC. Translation gives CASNSGVPLEQYF.

The chain uses TRBV2 and TRBJ2-1, with D maybe TRBD2 (6 bases). Germline lookup yields CDR1 SNHLY and CDR2 FYNNEI. Between the trimmed V and J ends, which lost 5 bases and 6 bases, there was a span of 11 bases. The CDR3 extends over 13 amino acids. The CDR3 DNA reads as TGTGCCAGCAGTTTTCGGGGGACCAATGAGCAGTTCTTC. Protein: CASSFRGTNEQFF.

Ten or more counts support this clone. The gene calls are TRBV19 and TRBJ1-2; TRBD1 might be the D (5 bases). The CDR3 sequence is 16 residues long. Germline V CDR1 and CDR2: LNHDA, SQIVND (reference sequence). V gave up 0 bases and J gave up 8 bases, with 19 bases separating them. CDR3 nucleotide sequence: TGTGCCAGTAGTATAGATCAAGCGGGACCCCTCGCCGGCTACACCTTC. It encodes CASSIDQAGPLAGYTF.

The rearrangement uses TRBV2 and TRBJ1-1, with D hard to call. This CDR3 is built from 13 residues. V dropped 5 bases and J dropped 4 bases, with 11 bases sitting between them. Germline V lookup: CDR1 SNHLY, CDR2 FYNNEI. The CDR3 here is CASSRESSTEAFF. The DNA for the CDR3 is TGTGCCAGCAGTCGGGAGTCGAGCACTGAAGCTTTCTTT.

This sequence joins TRBV6-5 and TRBJ1-1, with D possibly matching TRBD1 (6 bases). Germline CDR1 is MNHEY and CDR2 is SVGAGI. The CDR3 length is 15 residues. Trimming stripped 6 bases from V and 1 base from J, with 15 bases between. The chain's CDR3 is CASRADSIPNTEAFF. CDR3 coding DNA: TGTGCCAGCAGGGCGGACAGTATTCCGAACACTGAAGCTTTCTTT.

The chain couples TRBV3-1 (or the pseudogene TRBV3-2) to TRBJ2-7, with 10 bases that match TRBD1. Germline CDR1 LGHDT, CDR2 YNNKEL (reference sequence). V gave up 2 bases and J gave up 6 bases; unmatched junction bases: 4. This CDR3 comprises 14 residues. As DNA, the CDR3 is TGTGCCAGCAGCCAACTCGGGACAGGGGTCGAGCAGTACTTC. Residues: CASSQLGTGVEQYF.

The V gene is TRBV19, the J gene TRBJ2-2, with D uncertain. The CDR3 has 14 amino acids. Germline V gives CDR1 LNHDA, CDR2 SQIVND (reference sequence). With 10 bases removed from V and 8 bases from J, the gap between germline ends came to 20 bases. In nucleotides, the CDR3 is TGTGCCACGACTCCGGATGGCTTACGTGGGGAGCTGTTTTTT. It translates to CATTPDGLRGELFF.

The chain is built from TRBV5-1 and TRBJ1-1; perhaps TRBD1 as D (6 bases). With 4 bases removed from V and 1 base from J, the gap between germline ends came to 14 bases. Germline values: CDR1 SGHRS, CDR2 YFSETQ. The CDR3 sequence is 15 residues long. CDR3 nucleotides: TGCGCCAGCAGCCCGATGGACAGTAGGAACACTGAAGCTTTCTTT. This sequence encodes CASSPMDSRNTEAFF.

The chain has TRBV7-2 and TRBJ1-6, with D possibly matching TRBD1 (5 bases). The CDR3 covers 16 residues. Germline V gene sequence: CDR1 SGHTA, CDR2 FQGNSA. Trimming pared 1 base from V and 7 bases from J, leaving 14 bases between. The CDR3 sequence: CASSLVVGAINSPLHF. The CDR3 DNA follows: TGTGCCAGCAGCTTAGTTGTAGGGGCGATCAATTCACCCCTCCACTTT.